This is a list of T cell receptor beta chains from one sample in a study of T cell clonotyping in hematopoietic cell transplantation. Sequencing used immunoSEQ multiplex PCR; TCRdb keeps in-frame clones, though not all of them. The sample consists of some 16,000 clones, 93% of them appearing once. Sequencing was performed on peripheral blood mononuclear cells, taken before stem cell transplant. These receptors all come from a man between 18 and 35 years old with biphenotypic leukemia. Some clones in this sample may be carry-over from other donors' samples. Both conserved end residues are trimmed from each CDR3.

v_gene | CDR3aa
TRBV2 | ASSNYWNTEAF
TRBV6-6 | ASSPSSKEQY
TRBV27 | ASRQPDRFSSPLH
TRBV5-1 | ASSFGVFSYEQY
TRBV7-2 | ASSSGQYEQY
TRBV2 | ASRPQTGGAAEKLF
TRBV4-3 | ASSQDGTGGSYEQY
TRBV7-2 | ASSLLPTGSSYNEQF
TRBV5-1 | ASSLEASGANEQF
TRBV6-1 | ASIPGDSYEQY
TRBV6-5 | ASRNMRGDQGYT
TRBV30 | AWNRVEEAF
TRBV9 | ASSFGGGGETQY
TRBV29-1 | SVEEGASHEQY
TRBV5-6 | ASSLGRGETQY
TRBV10-1 | ASSESVLADTQY
TRBV6-1 | ASSATGNDLYEQY
TRBV5-1 | ASSLIGQGEKLF
TRBV14 | ASSLLGGGFDYGYT
TRBV29-1 | SVTGQGGTEAF
TRBV4-2 | ASSHSRTLGLAGGETQY
TRBV5-6 | ASRSTGFGEKLF
TRBV5-1 | ASSLESGEMYEQY